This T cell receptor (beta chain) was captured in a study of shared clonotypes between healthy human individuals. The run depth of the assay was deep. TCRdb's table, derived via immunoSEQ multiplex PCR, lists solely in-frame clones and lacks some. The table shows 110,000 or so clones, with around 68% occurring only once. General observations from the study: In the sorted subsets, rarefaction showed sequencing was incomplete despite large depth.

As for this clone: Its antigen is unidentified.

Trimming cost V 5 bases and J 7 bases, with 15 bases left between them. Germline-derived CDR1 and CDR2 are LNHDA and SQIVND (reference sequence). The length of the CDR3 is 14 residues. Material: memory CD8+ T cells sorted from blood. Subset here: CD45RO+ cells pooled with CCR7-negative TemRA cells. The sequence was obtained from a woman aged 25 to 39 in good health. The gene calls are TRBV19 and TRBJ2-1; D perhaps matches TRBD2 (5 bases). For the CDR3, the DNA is TGTGCCAGTAGTTTGATGCCGACGGGGAATGAGCAGTTCTTC. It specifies CASSLMPTGNEQFF.